This T cell receptor (beta chain) was found in a study of early T cells in non-severe SARS-CoV-2 infection. Study in general: Unpaired chains resulted from sequencing bulk RNA of unsorted whole blood.

Comments on this clonotype: Its antigen is unknown. Lacking the conserved final phenylalanine or tryptophan, this CDR3 likely reflects a read error.

Study-level points and caveats: VDJdb matching skewed toward anti-spike CD8 responses, missing private and CD4 specificities.

This CDR3 comprises 15 residues. Germline lookup yields CDR1 MNHEY and CDR2 SMNVEV (reference sequence). V dropped 0 bases and J dropped 5 bases, with 14 bases sitting between them. Unique molecular identifiers tagged individual cDNA molecules. One entry per CDR3 protein results from TCRdb running MiXCR on the 5' RACE reads. The sample includes 25,000 to 35,000 distinct CDR3 sequences, 2.9% of them seen just once. Sequenced input: whole blood. This chain connects TRBV27 to TRBJ2-7; D unclear. This TCR came from an adult who was a healthcare worker with PCR-confirmed SARS-CoV-2 infection or an uninfected control (not recorded which). The CDR3 region is CASSLSRAGGHEQYI. The CDR3 nucleotides read TGTGCCAGCAGTTTATCTAGGGCAGGTGGGCACGAGCAGTACATC.